The subject of this entry is one T cell receptor beta chain. Its antigen is not yet known. Qualities for individual bases were not recorded, and no much larger clone is one base off. TCRbeta CDR3 regions were amplified from genomic DNA by means of the immunoSEQ Assay, a bias-controlled multiplex PCR. Turning to the authors' computational methods: Within the assay, amplification of reference gene primers was used to estimate how many nucleated cells each sample contained. To quantify the absolute abundance of each unique TCRbeta CDR3 rearrangement, sequence reads were collapsed and filtered. For each sample, productive Simpson clonality was calculated by taking the square root of Simpson's diversity index across productive rearrangements. Imported from immuneACCESS, the table was reduced by TCRdb to in-frame sequences with V and J called. These copies leave out some clones; in studies compared against another copy, an unresolved V gene accounts for under half, and the cause of the remainder is not known. The DNA gave D and trimming, while V, J and clone size come from that table. The sample contains roughly 150,000 clones, more than 75% of them found a single time. 4.5% to 6% of the sample is held by the ten biggest clonotypes.

V is trimmed back by 8 bases and J by 6 bases, and the junction contains 12 bases that no gene match accounts for. The CDR3, cysteine through phenylalanine, is 14 amino acids long. Of the read, only the CDR3 DNA is kept; its 42 bases are in frame from base 1. Reading the germline V gene gives CDR1 SNHLY and CDR2 FYNNEI. This entry comes from a study of blood T cell repertoires in COVID-19 (dated by TCRdb to the early 2020s). About the study as a whole: Collaborator samples came from the United States, Italy and Spain and covered acute and convalescent phases of COVID-19. Where available, HLA class I and class II types were obtained from metadata supplied by the sample provider rather than from assay-based typing. Samples came from the ongoing ImmuneRACE study (first 160 participants) plus 1,254 subjects from 6 global collaborators. The prospective study material was composed of cDNA or gDNA derived from T cells, B-cell-depleted T cells, or PBMCs. Nearly every sample came with metadata listing a de-identified subject ID, COVID-19 status, age in years and sex. The dataset comprised deeply sampled blood TCRbeta repertoires from subjects exposed to, actively infected with, or recovered from COVID-19. The repertoires were made available in a free public database intended to serve as a resource for research on the immune response to SARS-CoV-2.

Collaborating institutions collected whole blood in K2EDTA tubes following their own protocols. For TCRbeta analysis, collaborators shipped samples in one of three forms: frozen whole blood, isolated PBMCs, or DNA extracted from either of those sample types. Paper-wide results and their limitations: The quantity of clinical and demographic metadata differed by source and by participant and was supplied without curation.

The sequence is built from TRBV2 and TRBJ1-1; TRBD1 matches 7 bases in the middle. The sample consisted of peripheral blood. This TCR was sampled from a woman in her forties or fifties with acute or convalescent COVID-19. The CDR3: CASPRTGEGSEAFF. The DNA reads as follows: TGTGCCAGCCCCAGGACAGGCGAGGGGTCTGAAGCTTTCTTT.